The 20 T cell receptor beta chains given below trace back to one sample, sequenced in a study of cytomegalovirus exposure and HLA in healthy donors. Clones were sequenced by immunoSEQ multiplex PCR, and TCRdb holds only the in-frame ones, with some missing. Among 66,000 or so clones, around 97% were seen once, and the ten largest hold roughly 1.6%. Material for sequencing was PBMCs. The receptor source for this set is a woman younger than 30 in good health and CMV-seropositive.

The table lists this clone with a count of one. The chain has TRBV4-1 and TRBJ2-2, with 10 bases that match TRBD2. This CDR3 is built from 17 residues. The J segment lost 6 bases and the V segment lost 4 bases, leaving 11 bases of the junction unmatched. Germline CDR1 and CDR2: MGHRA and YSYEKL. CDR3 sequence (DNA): TGCGCCAGCAGCCGAGGGGGGCTAGCGGGAGATCCCGGGGAGCTGTTTTTT. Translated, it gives CASSRGGLAGDPGELFF.

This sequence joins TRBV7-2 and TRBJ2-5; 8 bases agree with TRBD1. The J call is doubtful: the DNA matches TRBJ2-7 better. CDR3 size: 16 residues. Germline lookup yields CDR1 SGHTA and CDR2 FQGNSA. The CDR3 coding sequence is TGTGCCAGCAGCTTAGGGGGGCTAATGACAGGGGTCGAGCAGTACTTC. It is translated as CASSLGGLMTGVEQYF.

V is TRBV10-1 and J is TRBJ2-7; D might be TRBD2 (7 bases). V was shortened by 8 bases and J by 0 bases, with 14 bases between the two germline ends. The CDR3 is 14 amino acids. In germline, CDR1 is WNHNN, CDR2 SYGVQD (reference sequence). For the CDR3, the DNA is TGCGCCAGCGCGAAGGGGGGGAGCTCCTACGAGCAGTACTTC. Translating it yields CASAKGGSSYEQYF.

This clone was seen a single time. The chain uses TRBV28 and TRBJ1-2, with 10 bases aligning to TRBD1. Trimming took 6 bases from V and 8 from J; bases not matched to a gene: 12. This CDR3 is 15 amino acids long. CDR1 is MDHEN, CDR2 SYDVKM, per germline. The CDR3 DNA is TGTGCCAGCAGCCTATCGACAGGGGGCTTAGGGGGCTACACCTTC. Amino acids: CASSLSTGGLGGYTF.

Here the CDR3 reads CASRGLAGGYNEQFF. CDR3 nucleotide sequence: TGTGCCAGCAGAGGGTTAGCGGGAGGTTACAATGAGCAGTTCTTC. The chain is built from TRBV9 and TRBJ2-1; 10 bases align to TRBD2. The germline gives CDR1 SGDLS, CDR2 YYNGEE. The CDR3 has 15 amino acids. The V and J ends lost 5 bases and 4 bases, in that order; junction bases with no gene match: 6.

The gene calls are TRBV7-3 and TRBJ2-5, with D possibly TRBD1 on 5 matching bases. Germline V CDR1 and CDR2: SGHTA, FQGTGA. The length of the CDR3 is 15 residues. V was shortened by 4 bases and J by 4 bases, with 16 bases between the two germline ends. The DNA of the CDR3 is TGTGCCAGCAGCTCTTCCGGTGGGGCGGTAGAGACCCAGTACTTC. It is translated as CASSSSGGAVETQYF.

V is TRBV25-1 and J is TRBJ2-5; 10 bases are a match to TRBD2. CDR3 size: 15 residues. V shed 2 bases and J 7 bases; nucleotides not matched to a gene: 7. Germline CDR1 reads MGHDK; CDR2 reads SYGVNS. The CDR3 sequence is CASSEKLAGMGTQYF. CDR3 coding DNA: TGTGCCAGCAGTGAAAAACTAGCGGGAATGGGGACCCAGTACTTC.

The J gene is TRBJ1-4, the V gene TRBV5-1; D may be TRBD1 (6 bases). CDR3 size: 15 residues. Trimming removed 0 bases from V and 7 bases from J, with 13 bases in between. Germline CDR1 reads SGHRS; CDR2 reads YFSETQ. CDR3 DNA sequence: TGCGCCAGCAGCTTGGGGACAGCGGCCGGTGAAAAACTGTTTTTT. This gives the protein CASSLGTAAGEKLFF.

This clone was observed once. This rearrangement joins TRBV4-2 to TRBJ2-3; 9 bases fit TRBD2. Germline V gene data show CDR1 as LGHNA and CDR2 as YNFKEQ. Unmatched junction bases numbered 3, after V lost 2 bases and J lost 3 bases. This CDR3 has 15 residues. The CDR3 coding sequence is TGTGCCAGCAGCCAACTAGCGGGATGGACAGATACGCAGTATTTT. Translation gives CASSQLAGWTDTQYF.

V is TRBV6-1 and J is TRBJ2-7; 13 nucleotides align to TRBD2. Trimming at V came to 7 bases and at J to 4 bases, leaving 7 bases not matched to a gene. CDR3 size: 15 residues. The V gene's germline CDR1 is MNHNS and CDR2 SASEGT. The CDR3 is CASTTGTSGVYEQYF. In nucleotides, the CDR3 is TGTGCCAGCACTACGGGGACTAGCGGGGTTTACGAGCAGTACTTC.

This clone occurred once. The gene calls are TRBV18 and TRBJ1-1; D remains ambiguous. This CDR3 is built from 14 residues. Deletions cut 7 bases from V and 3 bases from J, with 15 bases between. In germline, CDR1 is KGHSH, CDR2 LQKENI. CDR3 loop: CASWEDTKDTEAFF. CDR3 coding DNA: TGTGCCAGCTGGGAGGATACGAAGGACACTGAAGCTTTCTTT.

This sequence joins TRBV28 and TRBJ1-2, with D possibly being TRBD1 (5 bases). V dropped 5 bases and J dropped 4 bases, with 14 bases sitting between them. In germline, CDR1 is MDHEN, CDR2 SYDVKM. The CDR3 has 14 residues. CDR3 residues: CASSPRTRGYGYTF. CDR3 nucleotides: TGTGCCAGCAGTCCCCGGACACGCGGCTATGGCTACACCTTC.

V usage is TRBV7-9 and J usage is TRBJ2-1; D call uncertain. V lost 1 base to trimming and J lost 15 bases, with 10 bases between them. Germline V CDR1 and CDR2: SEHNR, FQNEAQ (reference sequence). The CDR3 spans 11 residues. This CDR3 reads CASSLDPGPFF. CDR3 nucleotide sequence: TGTGCCAGCAGCTTAGACCCGGGTCCGTTCTTC.

DNA for the CDR3: TGCGCCAGCAGCAGACCAGCGATACCGGGACAGGGGAAAAAACTCCAAAATCAGGAGACCCAGTACTTC. Encoded protein: CASSRPAIPGQGKKLQNQETQYF. The chain combines TRBV5-1 with TRBJ2-5; 10 bases agree with TRBD1. CDR1 and CDR2 (germline): SGHRS, YFSETQ. With V trimmed by 4 bases and J by 5 bases, 32 bases remained unmatched. The CDR3 is made up of 23 amino acids.

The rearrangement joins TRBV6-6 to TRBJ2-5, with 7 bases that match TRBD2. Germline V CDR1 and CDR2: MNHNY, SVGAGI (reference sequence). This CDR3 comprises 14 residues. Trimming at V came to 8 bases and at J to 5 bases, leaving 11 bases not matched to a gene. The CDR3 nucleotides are TGTGCCAGCCCAACGAGTGGGAGGGGTGAGACCCAGTACTTC. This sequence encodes CASPTSGRGETQYF.

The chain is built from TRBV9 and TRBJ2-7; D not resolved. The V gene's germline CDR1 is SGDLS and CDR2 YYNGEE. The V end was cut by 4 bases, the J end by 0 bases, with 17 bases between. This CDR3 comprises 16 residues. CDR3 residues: CASSTRPGVTSYEQYF. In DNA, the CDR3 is TGTGCCAGCAGCACCCGGCCAGGCGTTACCTCCTACGAGCAGTACTTC.

The CDR3 reads CASSRTSGRAAKNIQYF. CDR3 sequence (DNA): TGTGCCAGCAGTCGGACTAGCGGGAGGGCTGCCAAAAACATTCAGTACTTC. The V gene is TRBV27, the J gene TRBJ2-4; 15 nucleotides align to TRBD2. Germline CDR1 is MNHEY and CDR2 is SMNVEV (reference sequence). The junction had 3 bases not matched to a gene; V was cut back by 5 bases and J by 1 base. The CDR3 contains 17 residues.

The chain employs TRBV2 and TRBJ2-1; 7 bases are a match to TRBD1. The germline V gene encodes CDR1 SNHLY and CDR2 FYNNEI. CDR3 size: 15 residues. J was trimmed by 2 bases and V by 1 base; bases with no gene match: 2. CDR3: CASSEEGAPYNEQFF. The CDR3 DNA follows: TGTGCCAGCAGTGAAGAGGGGGCTCCCTACAATGAGCAGTTCTTC.

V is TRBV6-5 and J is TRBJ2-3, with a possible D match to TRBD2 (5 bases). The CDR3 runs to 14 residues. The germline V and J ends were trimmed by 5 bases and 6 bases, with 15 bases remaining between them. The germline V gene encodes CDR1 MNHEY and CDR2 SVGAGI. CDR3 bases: TGTGCCAGCAGTAGCGGTACACTCTGGGATACGCAGTATTTT. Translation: CASSSGTLWDTQYF.

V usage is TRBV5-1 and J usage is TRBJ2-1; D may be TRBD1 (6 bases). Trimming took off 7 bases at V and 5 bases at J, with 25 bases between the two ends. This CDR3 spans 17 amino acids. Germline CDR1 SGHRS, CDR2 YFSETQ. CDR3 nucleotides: TGCGCCAGCCTAGGGCAGGGGCTAGGTATCAAGAACAATGAGCAGTTCTTC. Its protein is CASLGQGLGIKNNEQFF.